Below, 18 T cell receptor beta chains from the same sample are listed, as sequenced in a study of T cell repertoires in cytomegalovirus infection (dated by TCRdb to about 2019). TCRdb names Illumina HiSeq 1500 as the instrument used. TCRdb redid the processing of the public reads, applying fastp at Q25 and MiXCR, and retained in-frame beta chains. Under each unique CDR3 protein, matching rows form one entry showing the most common genes and DNA. The sample contains about 310,000 distinct CDR3 sequences, around a sixth of them found a single time. 12% of the sample lies in the top ten. The sample comprised PBMCs. The receptors shown here come from a human donor in good health (CMV status not recorded). Some clones in this sample may be carry-over from other donors' samples.

This rearrangement joins TRBV4-1 to TRBJ1-5; D call uncertain. Per germline, CDR1 MGHRA and CDR2 YSYEKL. This CDR3 contains 15 residues. V lost 0 bases and J 8 bases, leaving 14 bases between the germline ends. The CDR3, as DNA: TGCGCCAGCAGCCAAGATCTAACGGAACCAGAGCCCCAGCATTTT. As protein: CASSQDLTEPEPQHF.

A note on this clonotype: Just one base apart from a much larger clone, this may be a read error. The V call is TRBV6-5, the J call TRBJ2-3; D perhaps matches TRBD2 (7 bases). CDR1 and CDR2 from the germline V gene are MNHEY and SVGAGI. V lost 5 bases and J 0 bases, leaving 12 bases between the germline ends. This CDR3 spans 15 amino acids. CDR3 protein: CASSGGGSSTDTQYF. CDR3 DNA sequence: TGTGCCAGCAGTGGGGGGGGCTCTAGCACAGATACGCAGTATTTT.

This clonotype was counted ten times or more. The CDR3 here is CASSLGRGLHYSSYEQYF. CDR3 coding DNA: TGTGCCAGCAGCTTAGGGCGCGGGCTACACTATAGCTCCTACGAGCAGTACTTC. The rearrangement links TRBV7-3 to TRBJ2-7; TRBD2 is a possible D gene (5 bases). Trimming stripped 2 bases from V and 0 bases from J, with 20 bases between. The V gene's germline CDR1 is SGHTA and CDR2 FQGTGA. The CDR3 runs to 18 residues.

The table lists this clonotype with a count of one. The chain combines TRBV12-3 or TRBV12-4 with TRBJ2-7, with 8 bases matching TRBD2. This CDR3 comprises 15 residues. The junction had 11 bases not matched to a gene; V was cut back by 3 bases and J by 7 bases. The DNA of the CDR3 is TGTGCCAGCAGTTTGTTGATCGGGGGGGGCTGGGAGCAGTACTTC. Translated, it gives CASSLLIGGGWEQYF.

This clonotype was seen ten or more times. This chain links TRBV7-6 with TRBJ2-1; 12 nucleotides agree with TRBD2. V shed 3 bases and J 0 bases; nucleotides not matched to a gene: 9. Germline assignment: CDR1 SGHVS and CDR2 FNYEAQ. The CDR3 sequence is 19 residues long. Here the CDR3 reads CASSFGLAGKQHSYNEQFF. The DNA of the CDR3 is TGTGCCAGCAGCTTTGGACTAGCGGGGAAACAGCACTCCTACAATGAGCAGTTCTTC.

The chain recombines TRBV20-1 with TRBJ2-1; TRBD2 matches at 9 bases. Per the germline V gene, CDR1 is DFQATT and CDR2 is SNEGSKA (reference sequence). The CDR3 is 14 amino acids. Losses at the gene ends were 5 bases for V and 7 bases for J; bases not matched to a gene: 9. The CDR3 sequence is CSARTSESLNEQFF. DNA for the CDR3: TGCAGTGCTCGGACTAGCGAATCCCTAAATGAGCAGTTCTTC.

This sequence joins TRBV28 and TRBJ1-6; D is uncertain. The length of the CDR3 is 11 residues. V gave up 2 bases and J gave up 11 bases, with 4 bases separating them. CDR1 MDHEN and CDR2 SYDVKM come from the germline V gene. CDR3 DNA sequence: TGTGCCAGCAGTTTAAGGACACCCCTCCACTTT. Translating it yields CASSLRTPLHF.

This clonotype has just a few counts. The genes are TRBV6-1 and TRBJ2-6; D is unclear. Germline CDR1 and CDR2: MNHNS and SASEGT. Trimming took off 7 bases at V and 1 base at J, with 5 bases between the two ends. The CDR3 runs 13 residues. CDR3 DNA: TGTGCCAGCACCCAATCTGGGGCCAACGTCCTGACTTTC. Its protein is CASTQSGANVLTF.

The chain links TRBV20-1 to TRBJ2-3; D not resolved. V was cut by 1 base and J by 2 bases, with 7 bases left in between. CDR3 length equals 13 residues. Germline V gene data show CDR1 as DFQATT and CDR2 as SNEGSKA (reference sequence). The CDR3 is CSARGLNTDTQYF. The CDR3 bases are TGCAGTGCTAGAGGTCTAAACACAGATACGCAGTATTTT.

This clonotype was seen at least ten times. The chain combines TRBV7-2 with TRBJ2-7, with 10 bases fitting TRBD2. V shed 9 bases, J shed 4 bases, and the junction held 24 bases outside the gene matches. Germline values: CDR1 SGHTA, CDR2 FQGNSA. CDR3 length: 19 amino acids. The CDR3 nucleotides are TGTGCCAGGCTAGAAATAGCGGGGGGCCGGCGGGATTTTCGGTACGAGCAGTACTTC. This sequence encodes CARLEIAGGRRDFRYEQYF.

This clonotype was recorded many times. This chain joins TRBV27 and TRBJ2-4, with unresolved D. This CDR3 region has 14 residues. Between the trimmed V and J ends, which lost 3 bases and 0 bases, there was a span of 6 bases. Germline-derived CDR1 and CDR2 are MNHEY and SMNVEV (reference sequence). The CDR3 is CASSLGLAKNIQYF. Here the CDR3 DNA reads TGTGCCAGCAGTTTGGGCCTAGCCAAAAACATTCAGTACTTC.

The rearrangement uses TRBV6-6 and TRBJ2-3; 10 bases are shared with TRBD1. Germline V CDR1 and CDR2: MNHNY, SVGAGI (reference sequence). The CDR3 spans 18 residues. Unmatched junction bases numbered 12, after V lost 5 bases and J lost 1 base. As DNA, the CDR3 is TGTGCCAGCAGTGATCCGGGACAGGGGATGCGCGGCACAGATACGCAGTATTTT. It translates to CASSDPGQGMRGTDTQYF.

This clonotype occurred a few times. The CDR3 sequence is CASDWTGSSYGYTF. DNA for the CDR3: TGTGCCAGCGACTGGACGGGCAGCTCCTATGGCTACACCTTC. V gene TRBV2 combines with J gene TRBJ1-2; D is unresolved. This CDR3 is 14 amino acids long. CDR1 is SNHLY and CDR2 is FYNNEI in the germline V gene. Trimming removed 8 bases from V and 4 bases from J, with 17 bases in between.

V and J are TRBV2 and TRBJ2-1, with TRBD1 matching over 9 bases. The CDR3 extends over 17 amino acids. The V gene end was trimmed by 2 bases and the J gene end by 0 bases; junction bases not matched to a gene: 5. Germline CDR1 is SNHLY and CDR2 is FYNNEI. The CDR3 nucleotides read TGTGCCAGCAGTGAAACGGGGACAGGGAGCTCCTACAATGAGCAGTTCTTC. Translated: CASSETGTGSSYNEQFF.

The rearrangement uses TRBV15 and TRBJ1-5; D is undetermined. The CDR3 is 12 residues long. Trimming left V 3 bases short and J 9 bases short, with 9 bases between. Germline V gene lookup returns CDR1 LNHNV and CDR2 YYDKDF (reference sequence). CDR3 DNA sequence: TGTGCCACCAGCAGCCCCCCCATGCCCCAGCATTTT. Residues: CATSSPPMPQHF.

The chain recombines TRBV6-2 or TRBV6-3 with TRBJ2-7; 14 nucleotides match TRBD2. Germline assignment: CDR1 MNHEY and CDR2 SVGEGT. Unmatched junction bases numbered 16, after V lost 7 bases and J lost 2 bases. CDR3 length: 19 residues. The CDR3, as DNA: TGTGCCAGCATAGCGGCGGATCTAGGGACTAGCGGGGGACCCTACGAGCAGTACTTC. It codes for CASIAADLGTSGGPYEQYF.

This clonotype was seen only a few times. This chain uses TRBV2 with TRBJ1-1, with a weak D call TRBD1 (6 bases). The CDR3 is 14 amino acids. V shed 6 bases and J shed 1 base, with 12 bases lying between them. Looked up from germline, CDR1 is SNHLY and CDR2 is FYNNEI. The CDR3 spells CASSWTATNTEAFF. The CDR3 DNA follows: TGTGCCAGCAGCTGGACAGCAACGAACACTGAAGCTTTCTTT.

This clonotype was found many times. The chain combines TRBV28 with TRBJ1-1; D unresolved. Germline loops: CDR1 MDHEN, CDR2 SYDVKM. V was clipped by 4 bases and J by 8 bases, with 14 bases between them. The CDR3 spans 13 residues. For the CDR3, the DNA is TGTGCCAGCAGTTCGGTTCCGGGTCGGGAAGCTTTCTTT. It is translated as CASSSVPGREAFF.